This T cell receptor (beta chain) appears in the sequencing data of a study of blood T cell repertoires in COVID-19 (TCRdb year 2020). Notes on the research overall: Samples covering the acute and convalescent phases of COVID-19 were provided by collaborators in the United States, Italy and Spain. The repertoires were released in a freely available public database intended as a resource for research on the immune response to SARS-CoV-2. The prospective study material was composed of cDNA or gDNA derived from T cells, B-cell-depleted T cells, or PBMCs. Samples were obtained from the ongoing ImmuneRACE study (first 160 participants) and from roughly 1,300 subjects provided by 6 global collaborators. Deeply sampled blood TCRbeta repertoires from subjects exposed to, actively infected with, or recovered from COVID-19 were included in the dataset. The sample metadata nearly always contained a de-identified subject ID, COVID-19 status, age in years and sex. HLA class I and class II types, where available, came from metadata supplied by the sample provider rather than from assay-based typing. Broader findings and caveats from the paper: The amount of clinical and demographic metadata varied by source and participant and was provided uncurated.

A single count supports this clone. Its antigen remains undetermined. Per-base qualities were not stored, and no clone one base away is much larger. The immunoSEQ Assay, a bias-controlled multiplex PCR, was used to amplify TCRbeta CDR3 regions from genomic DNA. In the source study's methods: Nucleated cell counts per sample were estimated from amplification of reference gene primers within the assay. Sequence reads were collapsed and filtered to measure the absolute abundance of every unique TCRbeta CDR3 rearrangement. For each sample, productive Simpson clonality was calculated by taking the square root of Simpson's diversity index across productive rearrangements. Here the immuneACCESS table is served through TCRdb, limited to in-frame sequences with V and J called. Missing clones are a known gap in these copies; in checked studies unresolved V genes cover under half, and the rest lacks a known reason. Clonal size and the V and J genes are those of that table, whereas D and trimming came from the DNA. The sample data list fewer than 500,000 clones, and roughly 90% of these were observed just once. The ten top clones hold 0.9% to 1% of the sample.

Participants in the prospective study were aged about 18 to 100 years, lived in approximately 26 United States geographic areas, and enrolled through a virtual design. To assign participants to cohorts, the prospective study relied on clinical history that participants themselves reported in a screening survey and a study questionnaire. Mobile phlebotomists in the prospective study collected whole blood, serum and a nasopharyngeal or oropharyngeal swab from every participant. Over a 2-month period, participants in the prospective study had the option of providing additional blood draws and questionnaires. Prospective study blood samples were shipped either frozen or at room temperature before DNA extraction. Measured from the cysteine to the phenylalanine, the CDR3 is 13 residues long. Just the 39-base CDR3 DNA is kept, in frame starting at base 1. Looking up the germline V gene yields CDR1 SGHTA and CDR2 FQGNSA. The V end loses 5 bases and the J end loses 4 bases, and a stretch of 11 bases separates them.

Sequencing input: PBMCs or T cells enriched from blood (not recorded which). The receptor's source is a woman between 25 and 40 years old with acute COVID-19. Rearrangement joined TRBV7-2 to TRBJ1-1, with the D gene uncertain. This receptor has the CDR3 CASSTRGGTEAFF. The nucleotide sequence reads TGTGCCAGCAGCACCCGGGGTGGCACTGAAGCTTTCTTT.